This paragraph reports one T cell receptor (beta chain). CDR1 and CDR2 (germline): SGHVS, FQNEAQ. The CDR3 runs to 14 residues. V lost 1 base and J 0 bases, leaving 4 bases between the germline ends. Original processing notes: Amplified reference gene primers provided the basis for estimating nucleated cell counts. Repertoires were generated with immunoSEQ multiplex PCR, while TCRdb's copy carries only in-frame clones and drops some. The D gene and trimming were derived from the DNA, and the V and J assignments and clone size from that table. The sample has fewer than 250,000 clones; around 81% are singletons. This sample was included in a study of blood T cell repertoires in COVID-19. In the study overall: Both acute and convalescent COVID-19 samples were obtained from the United States, Italy and Spain. PBMCs, B-cell-depleted T cells, or T cells were the source of the cDNA or gDNA that made up the material.

This TCR was recovered from a woman in her sixties or seventies with active or convalescent COVID-19. The J gene is TRBJ1-5, the V gene TRBV7-8; D is ambiguous. Source material: peripheral blood. The CDR3 protein is CASSLVLSNQPQHF. In nucleotides, the CDR3 is TGTGCCAGCAGCTTAGTCCTTAGCAATCAGCCCCAGCATTTT.